This is a list of T cell receptor beta chains from one sample in a study of identical twins. TCRdb used MiXCR to reprocess the 5' RACE reads, holding one entry per CDR3 protein. The table shows around 530,000 distinct CDR3 sequences, with roughly 15% occurring only once. These data are also associated with another study on yellow fever vaccine responses in identical twins.

Sequencing was done on a sample of CD4+ T cells sorted from blood. The source of these receptors is a woman aged 18-29 years in good health. Both conserved end residues are part of each CDR3. The order of the fields is clone size, J gene, V gene, CDR3 length, D gene, CDR3 DNA, CDR3 protein. The D gene is left open where the match is weak. The size of a clone is reported for some rows only, either as once, few or many, or as a class for expanded clones.

NA TRBJ2-2 TRBV4-1 18 NA TGCGCCAGCAGCCAAGATATCGGCAGTCCCAGGTTCGCCGGGGAGCTGTTTTTT CASSQDIGSPRFAGELFF
NA TRBJ2-3 TRBV7-2 16 NA TGTGCCAGCAGCTTAGGACATATGCGAAGCACAGATACGCAGTATTTT CASSLGHMRSTDTQYF
NA TRBJ2-5 TRBV29-1 12 TRBD2 TGCAGCGTTGATGACGGGGGGAGGACCCAGTACTTC CSVDDGGRTQYF
NA TRBJ2-5 TRBV18 17 NA TGTGCCAGCTCACTCACCCTGACTAGATCTCTCGAAGAGACCCAGTACTTC CASSLTLTRSLEETQYF
few TRBJ1-1 TRBV27 16 TRBD1 TGTGCCAGCAGCCCGACAGGGGTTTTGAGGAACACTGAAGCTTTCTTT CASSPTGVLRNTEAFF
NA TRBJ2-2 TRBV7-2 13 NA TGTGCCAGCAGCTTCATTTTCGGGGGGGAGCTGTTTTTT CASSFIFGGELFF
few TRBJ2-5 TRBV10-3 14 TRBD2 TGTGCCATCAGGAGTAGCGGGGGGTCAGAGACCCAGTACTTC CAIRSSGGSETQYF
few TRBJ2-1 TRBV7-9 17 TRBD2 TGTGCCAGCAGCCTGTGGGGACTAGCGGAACACTACAATGAGCAGTTCTTC CASSLWGLAEHYNEQFF
NA TRBJ2-2 TRBV25-1 16 TRBD1 TGTGCCAGCAGTAAGGCGGGACAGGGGTTCGACGGGGAGCTGTTTTTT CASSKAGQGFDGELFF
many TRBJ2-3 TRBV12-3/TRBV12-4 16 TRBD1 TGTGCCAGCAGTACCGGACAGGTTTCCAGCACAGATACGCAGTATTTT CASSTGQVSSTDTQYF